This TCR beta chain was retrieved from a study of blood T cell repertoires in COVID-19 (TCRdb year 2020). As for the study more broadly: Collaborator samples came from the United States, Italy and Spain and covered acute and convalescent phases of COVID-19. A de-identified subject ID, COVID-19 status, age in years and sex were almost always included in the sample metadata. HLA class I and class II types, where available, came from metadata supplied by the sample provider rather than from assay-based typing. The dataset comprised deeply sampled blood TCRbeta repertoires from subjects exposed to, actively infected with, or recovered from COVID-19. Samples were obtained from the ongoing ImmuneRACE study (first 160 participants) and from 1,254 subjects provided by 6 global collaborators. The repertoires were released in a freely available public database meant as a resource for research on the immune response to SARS-CoV-2. The prospective study material was composed of cDNA or gDNA derived from T cells, B-cell-depleted T cells, or PBMCs.

The immunoSEQ Assay, a bias-controlled multiplex PCR, was used to amplify TCRbeta CDR3 regions from genomic DNA. In the original analysis: The number of nucleated cells in each sample was estimated from the amplification of reference gene primers within the assay. To quantify the absolute abundance of each unique TCRbeta CDR3 rearrangement, sequence reads were collapsed and filtered. Productive Simpson clonality was computed per sample as the square root of Simpson's diversity index over productive rearrangements. This immuneACCESS table, as held by TCRdb, lists in-frame sequences with V and J called but not all clones. Of the missing ones, under half trace to an unresolved V gene in checked studies; the others have no known cause. For V, J and clone size, that table is used; D and trimming come from the DNA. This sample comprises around 180,000 clones, about 84% of them detected only once. The top ten hold about 6.4% of the sample.

Of note for this clone: Its antigen remains unidentified. The input lacks base qualities; no much larger clone sits a single base away.

Whole blood was collected in K2EDTA tubes by collaborating institutions according to the institutions' own protocols. For TCRbeta analysis, collaborators shipped samples in one of three forms: frozen whole blood, isolated PBMCs, or DNA extracted from either of those sample types. What the work shows at the level of the full study, not this receptor alone: How much clinical and demographic metadata was included differed by source and by participant, and the metadata was provided uncurated.

The CDR3 measures 16 amino acids from cysteine to phenylalanine. Of all the DNA, just the CDR3 is kept, 48 bases in frame from base 1. Germline trimming amounts to 3 bases on V and 0 bases on J, with 4 as the count of junction bases outside the gene matches. The germline V gene provides CDR1 WSHSY and CDR2 SAAADI. The chain couples TRBV10-2 to TRBJ1-3; the central 8 bases match TRBD1. The sample was peripheral blood. This receptor was obtained from a human donor in a cohort sampled during active COVID-19. The DNA sequence reads TGCGCCAGCAGTGAAGGACAGGGATTCTCTGGAAACACCATATATTTT. Translated, this is CASSEGQGFSGNTIYF.